These 26 T cell receptor beta chains share one sample of origin, sequenced in a study of blood T cell repertoires in COVID-19. Sequencing was performed with immunoSEQ multiplex PCR; in TCRdb, only in-frame clones are kept and a portion is missing. The data contain hundreds of thousands of clones, around 87% of them singletons. What was sequenced was peripheral blood. All receptors derive from a woman in her thirties or forties with COVID-19, enrolled during active disease.

This clone was recorded a few times. The genes are TRBV5-6 and TRBJ2-2; 7 nucleotides align to TRBD1. The CDR3 extends over 16 amino acids. The ends lost 0 bases at V and 6 bases at J; junction bases unmatched: 8. The germline gives CDR1 SGHDT, CDR2 YYEEEE. This CDR3 reads CASSLEAGGWSGELFF. The CDR3 region has the DNA TGTGCCAGCAGCTTGGAGGCAGGGGGTTGGTCCGGGGAGCTGTTTTTT. The variable domain in full, with the rest retrieved from reference TRBV5-6 and TRBJ2-2, is DAGVTQSPTHLIKTRGQQVTLRCSPKSGHDTVSWYQQALGQGPQFIFQYYEEEERQRGNFPDRFSGHQFPNYSSELNVNALLLGDSALYLCASSLEAGGWSGELFFGEGSRLTVL.

The J gene is TRBJ2-5, the V gene TRBV25-1; 9 nucleotides agree with TRBD2. Germline CDR1 MGHDK, CDR2 SYGVNS. V lost 4 bases and J lost 5; bases outside the gene matches: 14. The CDR3 has 17 residues. The CDR3 region is CASSGATSGFILETQYF. The CDR3 region has the DNA TGTGCCAGCAGTGGAGCGACTAGCGGCTTTATCTTGGAGACCCAGTACTTC.

This rearrangement joins TRBV18 to TRBJ1-5; weak D call: TRBD1 (5 bases). The length of the CDR3 is 13 residues. Between the trimmed V and J ends, which lost 5 bases and 4 bases, there was a span of 9 bases. The germline CDR1 and CDR2 sequences are KGHSH and LQKENI. CDR3 amino acids: CASSNNRNQPQHF. CDR3 bases: TGTGCCAGCTCAAACAACAGGAATCAGCCCCAGCATTTT.

This clone was found a few times. V usage is TRBV6-5 and J usage is TRBJ1-1; D is uncertain. Trimming shortened V by 2 bases and J by 4 bases, and 14 bases separated the two germline ends. Germline CDR1 MNHEY, CDR2 SVGAGI. This CDR3 is 15 amino acids long. CDR3 bases: TGTGCCAGCAGTTACCTGCAACGGTACGGCACTGAAGCTTTCTTT. This gives the protein CASSYLQRYGTEAFF.

This chain links TRBV5-1 with TRBJ2-5, with 15 bases fitting TRBD2. J was trimmed by 4 bases and V by 4 bases; bases with no gene match: 5. The CDR3 is 16 residues long. Germline V gene sequence: CDR1 SGHRS, CDR2 YFSETQ. CDR3 sequence (DNA): TGCGCCAGCAGCGGAGGACTAGCGGGAGGGCCAGAGACCCAGTACTTC. Translated: CASSGGLAGGPETQYF.

This chain uses TRBV15 with TRBJ1-2, with D maybe TRBD1 (5 bases). Germline values: CDR1 LNHNV, CDR2 YYDKDF (reference sequence). V was clipped by 6 bases and J by 10 bases, with 18 bases between them. The CDR3 has 13 amino acids. Written as DNA, the CDR3 is TGTGCCACCAGAATCGACAGCGAAAGCGTCTACACCTTC. Its translation is CATRIDSESVYTF. Full variable domain (missing parts from reference TRBV15 and TRBJ1-2): DAMVIQNPRYQVTQFGKPVTLSCSQTLNHNVMYWYQQKSSQAPKLLFHYYDKDFNNEADTPDNFQSRRPNTSFCFLDIRSPGLGDTAMYLCATRIDSESVYTFGSGTRLTVV.

The chain couples TRBV5-6 to TRBJ1-1; D unclear. CDR3 size: 13 residues. Germline lookup yields CDR1 SGHDT and CDR2 YYEEEE. V shed 4 bases and J shed 11 bases, with 18 bases lying between them. CDR3 bases: TGTGCCAGCAGCACCAGCCCGGACCGAGGGGCTTTCTTT. Protein sequence: CASSTSPDRGAFF.

The chain's CDR3 is CASSLVSGELFF. The CDR3 nucleotides read TGTGCCAGCAGCTTAGTATCCGGGGAGCTGTTTTTT. The V gene is TRBV7-6, the J gene TRBJ2-2; the D is unclear. Germline V CDR1 and CDR2: SGHVS, FNYEAQ. This CDR3 contains 12 residues. Trimming removed 1 base from V and 6 bases from J, with 3 bases in between.

This chain joins TRBV28 and TRBJ1-5; TRBD1 aligns across 8 bases. In germline, CDR1 is MDHEN, CDR2 SYDVKM. The CDR3 runs to 16 residues. Germline trimming cut 2 bases from V and 4 bases from J; bases unmatched to any gene: 7. The CDR3 DNA sequence: TGTGCCAGCAGTTTACGACAGGGGATGGGTAATCAGCCCCAGCATTTT. Its protein is CASSLRQGMGNQPQHF.

The V gene is TRBV5-1, the J gene TRBJ2-3, with 11 nucleotides matching TRBD1. Germline V CDR1 and CDR2: SGHRS, YFSETQ. The CDR3 sequence is 18 residues long. V was clipped by 4 bases and J by 2 bases; unmatched bases: 12. The CDR3 DNA is TGCGCCAGCAGCATAGCCGGGACAGGGGGGGCCCCCACAGATACGCAGTATTTT. This gives the protein CASSIAGTGGAPTDTQYF.

The chain joins TRBV19 to TRBJ2-3; 14 nucleotides agree with TRBD2. The V gene's germline CDR1 is LNHDA and CDR2 SQIVND (reference sequence). The CDR3 is made up of 16 amino acids. V shed 3 bases and J 2 bases; nucleotides not matched to a gene: 1. CDR3 in amino acids: CASSMTSGGVTDTQYF. For the CDR3, the DNA is TGTGCCAGTAGTATGACTAGCGGGGGGGTCACAGATACGCAGTATTTT.

The rearrangement uses TRBV7-9 and TRBJ1-4; a possible D gene is TRBD1 (6 bases). This CDR3 is built from 12 residues. Germline V lookup: CDR1 SEHNR, CDR2 FQNEAQ (reference sequence). V dropped 8 bases and J dropped 4 bases, with 8 bases sitting between them. The CDR3 DNA is TGTGCCAGCGAAGGGGGTAATGAAAAACTGTTTTTT. Its protein product is CASEGGNEKLFF.

J is TRBJ2-2 and V is TRBV2; 11 bases are shared with TRBD1. There are 16 residues in the CDR3. With V trimmed by 8 bases and J by 1 base, 6 bases remained unmatched. Germline CDR1 is SNHLY and CDR2 is FYNNEI. Here the CDR3 reads CASEDRGLVNTGELFF. The CDR3 coding sequence is TGTGCCAGCGAGGACAGGGGGCTTGTGAACACCGGGGAGCTGTTTTTT.

The chain carries TRBV24-1 and TRBJ2-3; 8 bases are shared with TRBD1. Germline V lookup: CDR1 KGHDR, CDR2 SFDVKD. CDR3 size: 16 residues. Unmatched junction bases numbered 5, after V lost 4 bases and J lost 0 bases. This chain's CDR3 is CATSEPTGVSTDTQYF. The CDR3 coding sequence is TGTGCCACCAGTGAACCGACAGGGGTCAGCACAGATACGCAGTATTTT.

The chain employs TRBV5-1 and TRBJ1-1; TRBD1 matches at 7 bases. The CDR3 has 16 amino acids. V shed 2 bases, J shed 2 bases, and the junction held 9 bases outside the gene matches. CDR1 and CDR2 from the germline V gene are SGHRS and YFSETQ. CDR3 sequence (DNA): TGCGCCAGCAGCTTTGGCCCCGGGACAGCCAACACTGAAGCTTTCTTT. It codes for CASSFGPGTANTEAFF.

The chain is built from TRBV10-3 and TRBJ1-5, with D hard to call. Germline assignment: CDR1 ENHRY and CDR2 SYGVKD. Trimming cost V 0 bases and J 7 bases, with 13 bases left between them. The CDR3 is 15 amino acids. The CDR3 spells CAISESTGLGQPQHF. In DNA, the CDR3 is TGTGCCATCAGTGAGTCGACGGGGTTAGGGCAGCCCCAGCATTTT.

This rearrangement joins TRBV6-4 to TRBJ2-7; a weak D match, TRBD2 (5 bases). The germline CDR1 and CDR2 sequences are MRHNA and SNTAGT. The CDR3 spans 13 residues. Trimming took 6 bases from V and 5 from J, leaving 14 bases between them. CDR3 nucleotide sequence: TGTGCCAGCAGCCGGGATTTTGGGGACGAGCAGTACTTC. Its translation is CASSRDFGDEQYF.

This chain joins TRBV15 and TRBJ1-1, with TRBD1 identical over 9 bases. J gave up 2 bases and V 9 bases, and 10 bases lay outside the gene matches. The CDR3 length is 15 residues. CDR1 and CDR2 (germline): LNHNV, YYDKDF (reference sequence). CDR3 nucleotide sequence: TGTGCCACTTACGACCCGGGACAGGGCAACACTGAAGCTTTCTTT. Encoded protein: CATYDPGQGNTEAFF.

This chain connects TRBV4-3 to TRBJ2-7; possible D gene TRBD1, 5 bases. This CDR3 spans 14 amino acids. Germline CDR1 LGHNA, CDR2 YSLEER. Trimming removed 3 bases from V and 6 bases from J, with 15 bases in between. As DNA, the CDR3 is TGCGCCAGCAGCCAGGGCCTACAGGAGCGCGAGCAGTACTTC. Protein: CASSQGLQEREQYF.

This clone came up once. This sequence joins TRBV18 and TRBJ2-1, with D tentatively TRBD2 (5 bases). Germline CDR1 and CDR2: KGHSH and LQKENI. Trimming cost V 3 bases and J 7 bases, with 13 bases left between them. CDR3 length equals 14 residues. The CDR3 sequence: CASSPRALRNEQFF. The CDR3, as DNA: TGTGCCAGCTCACCGAGGGCCCTCAGGAATGAGCAGTTCTTC.

This clone came up a few times. The gene calls are TRBV28 and TRBJ1-2; no firm D call. This CDR3 spans 12 amino acids. The V gene lost 7 bases and the J gene lost 4 bases, with 10 bases spanning the gap. The germline CDR1 and CDR2 sequences are MDHEN and SYDVKM. The CDR3 sequence: CASTTSGYGYTF. The CDR3 DNA reads TGTGCCAGCACCACCAGCGGCTATGGCTACACCTTC.

This chain connects TRBV4-1 to TRBJ1-4, with TRBD1 as a possible D gene (5 bases). CDR1 MGHRA and CDR2 YSYEKL come from the germline V gene. V was clipped by 2 bases and J by 0 bases, with 10 bases between them. The CDR3 runs to 16 residues. The CDR3 sequence is CASSQFSGPTNEKLFF. In nucleotides, the CDR3 is TGCGCCAGCAGCCAATTTTCAGGGCCAACTAATGAAAAACTGTTTTTT.

This clone was detected a few times. J is TRBJ2-7 and V is TRBV5-1; D may be TRBD2 (6 bases). V dropped 4 bases and J dropped 4 bases, with 15 bases sitting between them. The germline V gene encodes CDR1 SGHRS and CDR2 YFSETQ. The CDR3 loop spans 14 amino acids. CDR3 sequence: CASSPGGVRYEQYF. CDR3 sequence (DNA): TGCGCCAGCAGCCCTGGAGGGGTGCGGTACGAGCAGTACTTC.

The chain is built from TRBV21-1 and TRBJ1-1; the D call of TRBD1 is as the table states it, not checked on the DNA. TRBV21-1 is given as a pseudogene. CDR3 length equals 13 residues. The CDR3 DNA reads as TGTGCCGACCCGTCAGGGGGCGGCACTGAAGCTTTCTTT. Its protein is CADPSGGGTEAFF.

The chain recombines TRBV5-1 with TRBJ2-1, with D perhaps TRBD2 (7 bases). The CDR3 covers 15 residues. Germline CDR1 and CDR2: SGHRS and YFSETQ. CDR3 region: CATGEGTRAYNEQFF. CDR3 nucleotide sequence: TGCGCAACTGGGGAGGGGACACGGGCCTACAATGAGCAGTTCTTC.

The chain uses TRBV18 and TRBJ2-5; 8 bases agree with TRBD2. Germline V CDR1 and CDR2: KGHSH, LQKENI. This CDR3 is 15 amino acids long. V gave up 2 bases and J gave up 4 bases; unmatched junction bases: 6. The CDR3 reads CASSPSPSGGETQYF. CDR3 bases: TGTGCCAGCTCACCAAGTCCCAGCGGGGGAGAGACCCAGTACTTC.